Presented here are 26 T cell receptor beta chains from one specimen sequenced in a study of T-cell memory formation after mild COVID-19. TCRdb recomputed calls from the 5' RACE reads with MiXCR, one row per CDR3 protein. The top ten hold around 12% of the sample, which has roughly 600,000 distinct CDR3 sequences, approximately 18% seen once. The sequencing sample was made of PBMCs or a T cell subset sorted from them (not recorded which). The receptors derive from an adult woman who had mild COVID-19 (a few samples of this study predate the infection). Cell type and time point are not known.

The rearrangement links TRBV15 to TRBJ2-3, with TRBD2 matching over 8 bases. The CDR3 runs to 16 residues. With 1 base clipped from V and 2 bases from J, the junction kept 5 bases outside the gene matches. Germline CDR1 is LNHNV and CDR2 is YYDKDF (reference sequence). DNA for the CDR3: TGTGCCACCAGCAGAGGGGCGGGGGGCTCCACAGATACGCAGTATTTT. Its translation: CATSRGAGGSTDTQYF.

This clonotype has at least ten counts. The chain has TRBV5-1 and TRBJ2-2; the D gene is possibly TRBD2 (5 bases). Germline V CDR1 and CDR2: SGHRS, YFSETQ. Deletions cut 9 bases from V and 1 base from J, with 10 bases between. The CDR3 totals 13 residues. The CDR3 DNA sequence: TGCGCCACCAATGCGGGGAACACCGGGGAGCTGTTTTTT. Its protein product is CATNAGNTGELFF.

V and J are TRBV5-1 and TRBJ1-1, with no clear D. The V gene lost 3 bases and the J gene lost 3 bases, with 9 bases spanning the gap. This CDR3 has 13 amino acids. From germline, CDR1 is SGHRS and CDR2 YFSETQ. CDR3 in amino acids: CASSSKRDTEAFF. For the CDR3, the DNA is TGCGCCAGCAGCTCAAAAAGGGACACTGAAGCTTTCTTT.

CDR3 in amino acids: CSARLTGAYEQYF. CDR3 bases: TGCAGTGCTCGCTTAACAGGGGCTTACGAGCAGTACTTC. The V and J genes are TRBV20-1 and TRBJ2-7; 7 bases are a match to TRBD1. This CDR3 is 13 amino acids long. In germline, CDR1 is DFQATT, CDR2 SNEGSKA (reference sequence). J was trimmed by 4 bases and V by 5 bases; bases with no gene match: 8.

The rearrangement uses TRBV9 and TRBJ2-1, with 13 bases that match TRBD2. Trimming cost V 3 bases and J 7 bases; bases outside gene matches: 4. Germline V gene lookup returns CDR1 SGDLS and CDR2 YYNGEE. This CDR3 contains 15 residues. Here the CDR3 reads CASSATSGGANEQFF. The CDR3, as DNA: TGTGCCAGCAGCGCCACTAGCGGGGGGGCAAATGAGCAGTTCTTC.

CDR3 sequence reads: CASSLETFHQPQHF. The CDR3 region has the DNA TGTGCCAGCAGCTTAGAAACGTTCCATCAGCCCCAGCATTTT. V usage is TRBV7-8 and J usage is TRBJ1-5; D not certain. CDR1 and CDR2 (germline): SGHVS, FQNEAQ. The length of the CDR3 is 14 residues. V dropped 1 base and J dropped 5 bases, with 9 bases sitting between them. Full variable domain (remainder filled in from reference TRBV7-8 and TRBJ1-5): GAGVSQSPRYKVAKRGQDVALRCDPISGHVSLFWYQQALGQGPEFLTYFQNEAQLDKSGLPSDRFFAERPEGSVSTLKIQRTQQEDSAVYLCASSLETFHQPQHFGDGTRLSIL.

This chain uses TRBV6-4 with TRBJ2-3; D perhaps matches TRBD1 (6 bases). V lost 3 bases and J lost 4, with 8 bases in between. The CDR3 totals 13 residues. Germline V gene data show CDR1 as MRHNA and CDR2 as SNTAGT. The CDR3 here is CASSESGADTQYF. In nucleotides, the CDR3 is TGTGCCAGCAGTGAATCAGGGGCAGATACGCAGTATTTT.

This clonotype was observed a few times. The gene calls are TRBV24-1 and TRBJ1-1; TRBD1 aligns across 10 bases. The J segment lost 4 bases and the V segment lost 4 bases, leaving 5 bases of the junction unmatched. This CDR3 is built from 15 residues. CDR1 and CDR2 from the germline V gene are KGHDR and SFDVKD. Here the CDR3 DNA reads TGTGCCACCAGTGACACCGGGACAGGGGCCACTGAAGCTTTCTTT. Translation: CATSDTGTGATEAFF.

This clonotype turned up a few times. The rearrangement links TRBV13 to TRBJ2-5, with 9 nucleotides matching TRBD1. The CDR3 extends over 15 amino acids. Germline CDR1 reads PRHDT; CDR2 reads FYEKMQ (reference sequence). The trim removed 2 bases at V and 2 bases at J, leaving 3 bases unmatched. The CDR3 bases are TGTGCCAGCAGCTTATCCGGGACAGGGCAAGAGACCCAGTACTTC. Protein sequence: CASSLSGTGQETQYF. Full variable domain (outside the CDR3, taken from reference TRBV13 and TRBJ2-5): AAGVIQSPRHLIKEKRETATLKCYPIPRHDTVYWYQQGPGQDPQFLISFYEKMQSDKGSIPDRFSAQQFSDYHSELNMSSLELGDSALYFCASSLSGTGQETQYFGPGTRLLVL.

This clonotype was picked up a small number of times. This chain links TRBV29-1 with TRBJ2-1; 14 bases fit TRBD2. The J segment lost 6 bases and the V segment lost 7 bases, leaving 8 bases of the junction unmatched. The V gene's germline CDR1 is SQVTM and CDR2 ANQGSEA. The CDR3 sequence is 15 residues long. For the CDR3, the DNA is TGCAGCGCGACGAAGGGGACTAGCGGGAGCAATGAGCAGTTCTTC. It codes for CSATKGTSGSNEQFF.

The V gene is TRBV9, the J gene TRBJ2-1; TRBD2 matches 8 bases. Germline assignment: CDR1 SGDLS and CDR2 YYNGEE. The CDR3 is 16 residues long. Unmatched junction bases numbered 2, after V lost 0 bases and J lost 0 bases. The CDR3 DNA reads as TGTGCCAGCAGCGTAGCCGGGGGGGCCTCCTACAATGAGCAGTTCTTC. It translates to CASSVAGGASYNEQFF. The full variable domain, rest sourced from reference TRBV9 and TRBJ2-1, is DSGVTQTPKHLITATGQRVTLRCSPRSGDLSVYWYQQSLDQGLQFLIQYYNGEERAKGNILERFSAQQFPDLHSELNLSSLELGDSALYFCASSVAGGASYNEQFFGPGTRLTVL.

In its sample, this clonotype was seen a few times. V is TRBV4-1 and J is TRBJ2-5; 8 bases agree with TRBD1. Germline V lookup: CDR1 MGHRA, CDR2 YSYEKL. V shed 4 bases and J 2 bases; nucleotides not matched to a gene: 3. The CDR3 runs to 14 residues. The CDR3 here is CASSPTGGQETQYF. The CDR3 DNA sequence: TGCGCCAGCAGCCCTACAGGGGGACAAGAGACCCAGTACTTC.

J is TRBJ1-1 and V is TRBV24-1, with D hard to call. Trimming cost V 2 bases and J 3 bases, with 6 bases left between them. The CDR3 covers 13 residues. CDR1 is KGHDR, CDR2 SFDVKD, per germline. For the CDR3, the DNA is TGTGCCACCAGTGATTGGGGTTACACTGAAGCTTTCTTT. Protein: CATSDWGYTEAFF.

The rearrangement joins TRBV7-2 to TRBJ1-1; D is perhaps TRBD1 (5 bases). The V gene's germline CDR1 is SGHTA and CDR2 FQGNSA. V lost 1 base to trimming and J lost 6 bases, with 12 bases between them. The CDR3 length is 14 residues. The CDR3 DNA reads TGTGCCAGCAGCTTAGTCGGGGGACCCGCTGAAGCTTTCTTT. It is translated as CASSLVGGPAEAFF.

The chain couples TRBV5-6 to TRBJ1-4; D remains unclear. CDR1 SGHDT and CDR2 YYEEEE come from the germline V gene. The CDR3 has 17 amino acids. V was clipped by 4 bases and J by 6 bases, with 22 bases between them. Written as DNA, the CDR3 is TGTGCCAGCAGCGGGGATCCCTTCACCGCCTGGGATGAAAAACTGTTTTTT. Encoded protein: CASSGDPFTAWDEKLFF.

This clonotype was recorded at least ten times. V usage is TRBV29-1 and J usage is TRBJ1-5; D not resolved. CDR3 length: 11 residues. Trimming removed 7 bases at V and 4 bases at J, with 8 bases between. CDR1 and CDR2 (germline): SQVTM, ANQGSEA. DNA of the CDR3: TGCAGCGCCGGGGAAAATCAGCCCCAGCATTTT. Translating gives CSAGENQPQHF. Based on the CDR3 plus reference TRBV29-1 and TRBJ1-5, the full variable domain is SAVISQKPSRDICQRGTSLTIQCQVDSQVTMMFWYRQQPGQSLTLIATANQGSEATYESGFVIDKFPISRPNLTFSTLTVSNMSPEDSSIYLCSAGENQPQHFGDGTRLSIL.

The V gene is TRBV19, the J gene TRBJ2-1; 13 positions agree with TRBD2. V lost 8 bases and J lost 6; bases outside the gene matches: 4. CDR3 size: 14 residues. Germline-derived CDR1 and CDR2 are LNHDA and SQIVND (reference sequence). Here the CDR3 reads CASELAGGVNEQFF. The CDR3 nucleotides are TGTGCCAGTGAACTAGCGGGAGGGGTCAATGAGCAGTTCTTC.

This clonotype has just a few counts. The chain is built from TRBV6-2 or TRBV6-3 and TRBJ2-5, with D perhaps TRBD1 (6 bases). This CDR3 comprises 13 residues. CDR1 and CDR2 (germline): MNHEY, SVGEGT. The V end was cut by 2 bases, the J end by 6 bases, with 10 bases between. The CDR3 sequence is CASSYGGRKTQYF. CDR3 in DNA: TGTGCCAGCAGTTACGGGGGCCGGAAGACCCAGTACTTC.

The chain carries TRBV4-2 and TRBJ1-6; 9 bases match TRBD1. CDR3 length equals 16 residues. The V and J ends lost 0 bases and 9 bases, in that order; junction bases with no gene match: 6. The V gene's germline CDR1 is LGHNA and CDR2 YNFKEQ. CDR3 in amino acids: CASSQDLGQGGSPLHF. The CDR3 DNA reads TGTGCCAGCAGCCAAGATTTGGGACAGGGTGGTTCACCCCTCCACTTT.

This sequence joins TRBV7-2 and TRBJ1-1; no firm D call. Germline V lookup: CDR1 SGHTA, CDR2 FQGNSA. This CDR3 has 13 residues. V was clipped by 0 bases and J by 11 bases, with 13 bases between them. CDR3 loop: CASSLAYSEAAFF. The CDR3 DNA reads as TGTGCCAGCAGCTTAGCTTACTCGGAGGCGGCTTTCTTT. The complete variable domain, with remaining parts taken from reference TRBV7-2 and TRBJ1-1, reads GAGVSQSPSNKVTEKGKDVELRCDPISGHTALYWYRQSLGQGLEFLIYFQGNSAPDKSGLPSDRFSAERTGGSVSTLTIQRTQQEDSAVYLCASSLAYSEAAFFGQGTRLTVV.

The chain uses TRBV19 and TRBJ2-3; 9 nucleotides match TRBD2. From germline, CDR1 is LNHDA and CDR2 SQIVND (reference sequence). The CDR3 has 14 amino acids. Trimming at V came to 7 bases and at J to 2 bases, leaving 4 bases not matched to a gene. Written as DNA, the CDR3 is TGTGCCAGTAAGTCTAGCGGGACCACAGATACGCAGTATTTT. Its translation: CASKSSGTTDTQYF.

The chain recombines TRBV4-3 with TRBJ2-3, with D tentatively TRBD2 (5 bases). The CDR3 is 15 residues long. Germline CDR1 is LGHNA and CDR2 is YSLEER. Trimming left V 0 bases short and J 6 bases short, with 13 bases between. The CDR3 DNA reads TGCGCCAGCAGCCAAGATCTAGCCTCGTCGGATACGCAGTATTTT. It translates to CASSQDLASSDTQYF.

This clonotype is a singleton in its sample. The genes are TRBV4-1 and TRBJ2-7, with D possibly being TRBD1 or TRBD2 (5 bases each). Trimming shortened V by 0 bases and J by 5 bases, and 17 bases separated the two germline ends. This CDR3 spans 16 amino acids. Germline CDR1 is MGHRA and CDR2 is YSYEKL. CDR3 region: CASSQDPGRPIDEQYF. The CDR3 DNA sequence: TGCGCCAGCAGCCAAGACCCGGGACGGCCAATCGACGAGCAGTACTTC.

This clonotype was seen a few times. The chain joins TRBV10-3 to TRBJ1-1; D unresolved. In germline, CDR1 is ENHRY, CDR2 SYGVKD. The V end was cut by 2 bases, the J end by 1 base, with 8 bases between. The CDR3 runs to 14 residues. CDR3 sequence (DNA): TGTGCCATCAGTGAGGCAGCCAAGAACACTGAAGCTTTCTTT. Its translation: CAISEAAKNTEAFF.

The chain is built from TRBV6-6 and TRBJ2-7, with D maybe TRBD2 (6 bases). Trimming shortened V by 2 bases and J by 6 bases, and 8 bases separated the two germline ends. Germline CDR1 MNHNY, CDR2 SVGAGI (reference sequence). CDR3 length equals 12 residues. The CDR3 loop is CASSYGGVEQYF. In DNA, the CDR3 is TGTGCCAGCAGTTACGGAGGGGTCGAGCAGTACTTC.

V is TRBV6-2 or TRBV6-3 and J is TRBJ2-5; D is uncertain. The CDR3 sequence is 17 residues long. Trimming cost V 4 bases and J 3 bases, with 21 bases left between them. In germline, CDR1 is MNHEY, CDR2 SVGEGT. The CDR3 region is CASSWASDGMKKETQYF. The CDR3 nucleotides are TGTGCCAGCAGTTGGGCTTCAGATGGAATGAAAAAAGAGACCCAGTACTTC.